The 14 T cell receptor beta chains presented below share a single source sample, sequenced in a study of blood T cell repertoires in COVID-19. Measured with immunoSEQ multiplex PCR; TCRdb has only the in-frame clones, and not every one. Found here are almost 55,000 clones, approximately 89% of them singletons; the top ten hold about 3.2%. Sequencing used peripheral blood. The receptors derive from a human donor in a cohort sampled during active COVID-19.

This rearrangement joins TRBV7-2 to TRBJ1-1, with a weak D call TRBD1 (5 bases). The length of the CDR3 is 14 residues. In germline, CDR1 is SGHTA, CDR2 FQGNSA. Trimming pared 5 bases from V and 1 base from J, leaving 11 bases between. CDR3 in DNA: TGTGCCAGCAGCCCGGGGGGTAGGAACACTGAAGCTTTCTTT. Amino acid sequence: CASSPGGRNTEAFF.

The chain joins TRBV7-9 to TRBJ2-5, with D unclear. CDR1 SEHNR and CDR2 FQNEAQ come from the germline V gene (reference sequence). The CDR3 runs 13 residues. The germline V and J ends were trimmed by 6 bases and 1 base, with 9 bases remaining between them. CDR3 DNA sequence: TGTGCCAGCAGTAGAACAGCCCAAGAGACCCAGTACTTC. It is translated as CASSRTAQETQYF.

This clone occurred a few times. The chain links TRBV3-1 (or the pseudogene TRBV3-2) to TRBJ1-5; no reliable D call. The germline V and J ends were trimmed by 0 bases and 7 bases, with 13 bases remaining between them. The CDR3 is 15 amino acids. The V gene's germline CDR1 is LGHDT and CDR2 YNNKEL (reference sequence). The CDR3 coding sequence is TGTGCCAGCAGCCAAGATCCGGGTCGGTACCAGCCCCAGCATTTT. Its protein is CASSQDPGRYQPQHF.

This clone was seen just once. The J gene is TRBJ2-7, the V gene TRBV7-3; TRBD1 aligns across 12 bases. CDR1 and CDR2 (germline): SGHTA, FQGTGA. The V and J ends lost 5 bases and 4 bases, in that order; junction bases with no gene match: 3. The CDR3 loop spans 14 amino acids. The CDR3 region is CASSPGQGAYEQYF. CDR3 DNA: TGTGCCAGCAGCCCGGGACAGGGGGCGTACGAGCAGTACTTC.

This clone showed up just once. The chain carries TRBV6-6 and TRBJ2-5; TRBD2 aligns across 11 bases. Germline values: CDR1 MNHNY, CDR2 SVGAGI (reference sequence). The CDR3 extends over 15 amino acids. With V trimmed by 5 bases and J by 5 bases, 7 bases remained unmatched. The CDR3 nucleotides read TGTGCCAGCAGTCAACTAGCGGGGGCAGAGGAGACCCAGTACTTC. Translated, it gives CASSQLAGAEETQYF.

The rearrangement links TRBV3-1 (or the pseudogene TRBV3-2) to TRBJ2-1; 7 bases fit TRBD2. Germline lookup yields CDR1 LGHDT and CDR2 YNNKEL (reference sequence). The J segment lost 6 bases and the V segment lost 4 bases, leaving 6 bases of the junction unmatched. The CDR3 covers 14 residues. CDR3 amino acids: CASSPTGLRNEQFF. DNA for the CDR3: TGTGCCAGCAGCCCCACGGGACTACGCAATGAGCAGTTCTTC.

V gene TRBV15 combines with J gene TRBJ2-7; possible D gene TRBD1, 6 bases. Looked up from germline, CDR1 is LNHNV and CDR2 is YYDKDF (reference sequence). This CDR3 has 15 amino acids. V lost 5 bases to trimming and J lost 4 bases, with 18 bases between them. The CDR3 DNA sequence: TGTGCCACCAGCTCAGGGGTTGGCTCTGGATACGAGCAGTACTTC. It is translated as CATSSGVGSGYEQYF. Based on the CDR3 plus reference TRBV15 and TRBJ2-7, the full variable domain is DAMVIQNPRYQVTQFGKPVTLSCSQTLNHNVMYWYQQKSSQAPKLLFHYYDKDFNNEADTPDNFQSRRPNTSFCFLDIRSPGLGDTAMYLCATSSGVGSGYEQYFGPGTRLTVT.

This clone appeared a single time. J is TRBJ1-5 and V is TRBV25-1; D is unresolved. V lost 1 base, J lost 4 bases, and 11 bases lay in between. The germline gives CDR1 MGHDK, CDR2 SYGVNS. The CDR3 has 15 amino acids. The CDR3 DNA sequence: TGTGCCAGCAGTGAATCGGGCGGGGTTAATCAGCCCCAGCATTTT. This gives the protein CASSESGGVNQPQHF.

J is TRBJ2-2 and V is TRBV3-1 (or the pseudogene TRBV3-2); 12 bases align to TRBD2. Germline-derived CDR1 and CDR2 are LGHDT and YNNKEL (reference sequence). J was trimmed by 6 bases and V by 4 bases; bases with no gene match: 3. This CDR3 spans 15 amino acids. CDR3 nucleotides: TGTGCCAGCAGCCCCAGACTAGCGGGAGCCGGGGAGCTGTTTTTT. This encodes CASSPRLAGAGELFF.

This clone was seen a single time. In DNA form, the CDR3 reads TGCAGCGTTATGACAGGTTCCTACGAGCAGTACTTC. Its translation: CSVMTGSYEQYF. This chain connects TRBV29-1 to TRBJ2-7; possible D gene TRBD1, 6 bases. V lost 5 bases to trimming and J lost 1 base, with 9 bases between them. Germline V gives CDR1 SQVTM, CDR2 ANQGSEA. The CDR3 extends over 12 amino acids.

This clone was found once. The V call is TRBV5-1, the J call TRBJ1-2, with a possible D match to TRBD1 (6 bases). Per germline, CDR1 SGHRS and CDR2 YFSETQ. V shed 4 bases and J shed 4 bases, with 20 bases lying between them. The CDR3 extends over 16 amino acids. The CDR3 loop reads CASSQGGGPSLYGYTF. The CDR3 DNA follows: TGCGCCAGCAGCCAAGGGGGGGGGCCGTCCCTCTATGGCTACACCTTC. Filled out from reference TRBV5-1 and TRBJ1-2, the complete variable domain reads KAGVTQTPRYLIKTRGQQVTLSCSPISGHRSVSWYQQTPGQGLQFLFEYFSETQRNKGNFPGRFSGRQFSNSRSEMNVSTLELGDSALYLCASSQGGGPSLYGYTFGSGTRLTVV.

The chain is built from TRBV9 and TRBJ2-3, with a possible D match to TRBD2 (6 bases). Per the germline V gene, CDR1 is SGDLS and CDR2 is YYNGEE. With 5 bases removed from V and 1 base from J, the gap between germline ends came to 11 bases. The CDR3 has 14 amino acids. Here the CDR3 DNA reads TGTGCCAGCAGTCCCTGGGGGGGCACAGATACGCAGTATTTT. Translated, it gives CASSPWGGTDTQYF.

The chain carries TRBV5-1 and TRBJ2-1; TRBD2 matches at 9 bases. The CDR3 length is 15 residues. Per the germline V gene, CDR1 is SGHRS and CDR2 is YFSETQ. The trim removed 5 bases at V and 6 bases at J, leaving 9 bases unmatched. CDR3 sequence: CASRGPGLAPNEQFF. CDR3 nucleotides: TGCGCCAGCAGAGGACCGGGACTAGCACCCAATGAGCAGTTCTTC.

The chain uses TRBV18 and TRBJ2-5; D perhaps matches TRBD2 (6 bases). CDR3 size: 15 residues. The V end lost 3 bases, the J end lost 5 bases, and 16 bases lay between the germline ends. Germline values: CDR1 KGHSH, CDR2 LQKENI. For the CDR3, the DNA is TGTGCCAGCTCACCGGGGACTCCCTTTGGGGAGACCCAGTACTTC. It translates to CASSPGTPFGETQYF.